The clone carrying this TCR beta chain was counted many times. The antigen remains unidentified. The sample is drawn from a study of T cells after yellow fever vaccination. Study summary: Preparing low-cell-number fractions relied on SMART-Seq v4 Ultra Low Input. Study-level results: One caveat is that FACS-sorted repertoires could contain abundant clonotypes contaminating from the bulk population.

A 5'RACE template-switching step, the method used to make TCR cDNA, added a universal primer site and UMIs. TCRdb independently ran MiXCR on the 5' RACE reads; one entry per CDR3 protein. Found here are about 30,000 distinct CDR3 sequences, around 4.3% of them singletons; the top ten hold 40% to 50%. Per the germline V gene, CDR1 is SQVTM and CDR2 is ANQGSEA. V lost 4 bases, J lost 6 bases, and 13 bases lay in between. The CDR3 covers 13 residues. The receptor's source is a man aged 25 to 45 who received the YFV17D yellow fever vaccine. The chain recombines TRBV29-1 with TRBJ2-1; D unresolved. The sequenced sample was CD8+ T cells sorted from PBMCs, obtained 5 days after the yellow fever booster vaccination. The CDR3 reads CSVAVKAVNEQFF. As DNA, the CDR3 is TGCAGCGTTGCTGTAAAGGCAGTCAATGAGCAGTTCTTC.